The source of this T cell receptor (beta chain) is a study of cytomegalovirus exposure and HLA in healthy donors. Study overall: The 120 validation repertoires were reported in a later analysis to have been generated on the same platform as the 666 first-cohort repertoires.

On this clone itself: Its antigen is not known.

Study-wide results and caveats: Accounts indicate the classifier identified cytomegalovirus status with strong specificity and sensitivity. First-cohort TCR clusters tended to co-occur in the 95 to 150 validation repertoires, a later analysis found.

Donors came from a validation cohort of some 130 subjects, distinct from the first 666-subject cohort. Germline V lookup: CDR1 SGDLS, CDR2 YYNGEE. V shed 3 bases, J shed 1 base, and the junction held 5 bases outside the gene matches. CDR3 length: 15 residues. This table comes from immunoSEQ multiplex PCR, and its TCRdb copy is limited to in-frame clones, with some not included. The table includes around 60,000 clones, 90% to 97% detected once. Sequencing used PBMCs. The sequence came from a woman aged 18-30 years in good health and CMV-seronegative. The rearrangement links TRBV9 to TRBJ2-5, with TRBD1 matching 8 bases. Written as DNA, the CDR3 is TGTGCCAGCAGCGCGCGGGGACAGGCCCAAGAGACCCAGTACTTC. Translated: CASSARGQAQETQYF. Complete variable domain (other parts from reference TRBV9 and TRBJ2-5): DSGVTQTPKHLITATGQRVTLRCSPRSGDLSVYWYQQSLDQGLQFLIQYYNGEERAKGNILERFSAQQFPDLHSELNLSSLELGDSALYFCASSARGQAQETQYFGPGTRLLVL.